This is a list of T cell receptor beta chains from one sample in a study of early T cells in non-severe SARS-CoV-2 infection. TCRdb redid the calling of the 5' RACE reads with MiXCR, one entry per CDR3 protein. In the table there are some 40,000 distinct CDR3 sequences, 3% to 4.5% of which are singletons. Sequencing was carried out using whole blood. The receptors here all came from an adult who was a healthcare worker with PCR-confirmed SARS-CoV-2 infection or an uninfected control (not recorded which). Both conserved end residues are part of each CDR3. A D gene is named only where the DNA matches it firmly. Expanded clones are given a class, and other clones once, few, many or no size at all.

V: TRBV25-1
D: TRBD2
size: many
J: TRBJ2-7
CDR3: CASSEPGGFTDEQYF
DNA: TGTGCCAGCAGTGAACCGGGGGGGTTTACGGACGAGCAGTACTTC

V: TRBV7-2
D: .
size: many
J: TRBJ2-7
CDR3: CASSSYEQYF
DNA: TGTGCCAGCAGCTCCTACGAGCAGTACTTC

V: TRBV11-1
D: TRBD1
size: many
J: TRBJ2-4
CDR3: CASRQTGQASNIQYF
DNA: TGTGCCAGCAGACAGACGGGACAGGCCTCAAACATTCAGTACTTC

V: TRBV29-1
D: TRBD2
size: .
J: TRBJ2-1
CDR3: CSAHWAGDSETFF
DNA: TGCAGCGCTCACTGGGCGGGAGACTCCGAAACTTTCTTC

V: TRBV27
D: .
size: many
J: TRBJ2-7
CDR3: CASSMLQSSDGTSSYEQYF
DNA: TGTGCCAGCAGTATGCTGCAATCTTCGGACGGGACGAGCTCCTACGAGCAGTACTTC

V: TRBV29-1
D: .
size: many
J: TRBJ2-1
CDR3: CSFPMGYEQFF
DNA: TGCAGCTTCCCAATGGGGTATGAGCAGTTCTTC

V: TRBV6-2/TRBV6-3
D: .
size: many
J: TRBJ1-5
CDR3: CASSLDDNQPQHF
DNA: TGTGCCAGCAGTTTGGATGACAATCAGCCCCAGCATTTT

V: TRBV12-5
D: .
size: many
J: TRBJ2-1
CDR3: CASGSPLDGSGYNEQFF
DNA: TGTGCTAGTGGTTCCCCCCTTGACGGGAGCGGTTACAATGAGCAGTTCTTC

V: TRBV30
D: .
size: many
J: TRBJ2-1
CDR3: CAWSVTSTEQFF
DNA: TGTGCCTGGAGTGTCACTAGCACTGAGCAGTTCTTC

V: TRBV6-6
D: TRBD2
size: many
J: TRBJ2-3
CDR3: CASSYGTSGSTDTQYF
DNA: TGTGCCAGCAGTTACGGGACTAGCGGGAGCACAGATACGCAGTATTTT

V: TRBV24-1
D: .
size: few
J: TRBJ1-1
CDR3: CATSPSGNTEAFF
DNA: TGTGCCACCAGTCCCTCAGGGAACACTGAAGCTTTCTTT

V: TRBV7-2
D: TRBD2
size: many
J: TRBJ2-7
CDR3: CASNGGAGGSYEQYF
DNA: TGTGCCAGCAATGGCGGGGCGGGAGGCTCCTACGAGCAGTACTTC

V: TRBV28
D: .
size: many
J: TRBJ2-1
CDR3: CASSVAGRFNEQFF
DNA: TGTGCCAGCAGCGTCGCCGGGAGATTCAATGAGCAGTTCTTC

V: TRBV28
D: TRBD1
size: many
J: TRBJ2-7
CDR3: CASSYPGTGEQYF
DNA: TGTGCCAGCAGTTACCCGGGGACAGGCGAGCAGTACTTC

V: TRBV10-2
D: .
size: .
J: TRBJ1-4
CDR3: CASSESTTEAEEKLFF
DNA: TGCGCCAGCAGTGAGTCGACCACAGAGGCGGAAGAAAAACTGTTTTTT

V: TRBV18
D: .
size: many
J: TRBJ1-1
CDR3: CASSPGRLNTEAFF
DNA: TGTGCCAGCTCACCAGGCAGGCTGAACACTGAAGCTTTCTTT

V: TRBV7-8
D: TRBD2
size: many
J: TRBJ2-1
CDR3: CASSVSSGSWNEQFF
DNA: TGTGCCAGCAGCGTATCTAGCGGGAGTTGGAATGAGCAGTTCTTC

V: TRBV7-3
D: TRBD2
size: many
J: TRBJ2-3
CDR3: CASGAGGVTDTQYF
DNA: TGTGCCAGCGGTGCGGGAGGGGTCACAGATACGCAGTATTTT

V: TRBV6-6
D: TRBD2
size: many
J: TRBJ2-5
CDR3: CASAGGGQETQYF
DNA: TGTGCCAGTGCGGGGGGGGGCCAAGAGACCCAGTACTTC

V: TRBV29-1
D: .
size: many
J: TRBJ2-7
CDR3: CSVGRDPYEQYF
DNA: TGCAGCGTTGGCAGGGACCCCTACGAGCAGTACTTC

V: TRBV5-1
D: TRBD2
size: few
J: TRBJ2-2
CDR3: CASSTGTTNTGELFF
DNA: TGCGCCAGCAGCACCGGGACTACCAACACCGGGGAGCTGTTTTTT

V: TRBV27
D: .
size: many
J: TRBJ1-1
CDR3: CASRRDTKNTEAFF
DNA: TGTGCCAGCAGGCGGGACACCAAGAACACTGAAGCTTTCTTT

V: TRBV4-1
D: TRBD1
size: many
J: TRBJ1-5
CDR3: CASSQTGDHQPQHF
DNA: TGCGCCAGCAGCCAAACAGGGGACCATCAGCCCCAGCATTTT

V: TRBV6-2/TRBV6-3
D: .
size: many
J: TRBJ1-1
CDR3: CASSYPRLSPEAFF
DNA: TGTGCCAGCAGTTACCCGAGGCTCTCCCCTGAAGCTTTCTTT

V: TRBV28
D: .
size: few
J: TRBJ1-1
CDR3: CASSLRTLNTEAFF
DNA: TGTGCCAGCAGTTTGCGGACCCTGAACACTGAAGCTTTCTTT

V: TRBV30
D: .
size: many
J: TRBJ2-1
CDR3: CAWNSPYNEQFF
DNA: TGTGCCTGGAACTCCCCCTACAATGAGCAGTTCTTC

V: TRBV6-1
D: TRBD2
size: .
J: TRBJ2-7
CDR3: CASREREGHYEQYF
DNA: TGTGCCAGCAGGGAGCGGGAGGGCCATTACGAGCAGTACTTC

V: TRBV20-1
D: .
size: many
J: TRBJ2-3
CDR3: CSARVDSASTDTQYF
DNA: TGCAGTGCTAGAGTTGACTCCGCTAGCACAGATACGCAGTATTTT

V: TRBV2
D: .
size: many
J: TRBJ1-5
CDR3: CASTGGTINQPQHF
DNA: TGTGCCAGCACGGGAGGGACGATCAATCAGCCCCAGCATTTT

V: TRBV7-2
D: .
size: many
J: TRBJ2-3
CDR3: CASSHLDSHYPTQYF
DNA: TGTGCCAGCAGCCATCTCGACTCGCACTACCCTACGCAGTATTTT

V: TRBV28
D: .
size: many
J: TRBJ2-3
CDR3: CASSLVSRGGDTQYF
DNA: TGTGCCAGCAGTTTAGTATCCAGGGGCGGGGATACGCAGTATTTT

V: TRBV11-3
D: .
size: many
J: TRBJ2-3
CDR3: CASSGVTGHTPSTDTQYF
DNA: TGTGCCAGCAGCGGCGTGACAGGACACACTCCTAGCACAGATACGCAGTATTTT

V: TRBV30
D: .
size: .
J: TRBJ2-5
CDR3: CAWSVWRESLETQYF
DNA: TGTGCCTGGAGTGTATGGAGGGAAAGTCTGGAGACCCAGTACTTC

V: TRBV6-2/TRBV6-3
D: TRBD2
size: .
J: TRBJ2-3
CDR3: CASSPGLAGKYF
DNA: TGTGCCAGCAGCCCTGGACTAGCGGGGAAGTATTTT

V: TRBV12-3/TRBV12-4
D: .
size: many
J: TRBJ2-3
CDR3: CASKSVVSPTDTQYF
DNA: TGTGCCAGCAAATCGGTTGTTTCCCCCACAGATACGCAGTATTTT

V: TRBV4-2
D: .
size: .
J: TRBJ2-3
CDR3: CASSRQGDTQYF
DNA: TGTGCCAGCAGCCGCCAAGGAGATACGCAGTATTTT

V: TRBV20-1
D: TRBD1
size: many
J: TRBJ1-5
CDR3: CSARTTGVSNQPQHF
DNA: TGCAGTGCTAGGACAACAGGGGTCTCTAATCAGCCCCAGCATTTT

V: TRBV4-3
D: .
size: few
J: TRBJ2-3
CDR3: CASSQDRLAPRDTQYF
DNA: TGCGCCAGCAGCCAAGACCGGCTAGCGCCTAGAGATACGCAGTATTTT

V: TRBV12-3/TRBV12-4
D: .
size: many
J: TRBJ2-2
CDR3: CASSPGRNTGELFF
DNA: TGTGCCAGCAGCCCTGGACGGAACACCGGGGAGCTGTTTTTT

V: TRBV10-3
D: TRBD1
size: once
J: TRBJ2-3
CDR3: CAIRGTGGTDTQYF
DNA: TGTGCCATCCGCGGGACAGGGGGTACAGATACGCAGTATTTT

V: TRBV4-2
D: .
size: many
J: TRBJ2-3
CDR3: CASSQDKGRNTQYF
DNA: TGTGCCAGCAGCCAAGATAAGGGGAGGAATACGCAGTATTTT

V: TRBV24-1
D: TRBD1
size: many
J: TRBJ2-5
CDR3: CATSDPDREEETQYF
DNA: TGTGCCACCAGTGACCCAGACAGGGAAGAAGAGACCCAGTACTTC

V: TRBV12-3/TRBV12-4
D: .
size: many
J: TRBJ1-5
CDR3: CASSFSGGGQPQHF
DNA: TGTGCCAGCAGTTTCTCTGGGGGCGGTCAGCCCCAGCATTTT

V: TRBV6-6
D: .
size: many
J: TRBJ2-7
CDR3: CASSGSAYEQYF
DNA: TGTGCCAGCAGTGGCAGCGCCTACGAGCAGTACTTC

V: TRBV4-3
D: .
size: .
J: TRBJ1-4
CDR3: CASSQDSPGTEDATNEKLFF
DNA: TGCGCCAGCAGCCAAGATTCTCCCGGAACAGAAGATGCAACTAATGAAAAACTGTTTTTT